Listed below are T cell receptor beta chains from one sample, sequenced in a study of cytomegalovirus exposure and HLA in healthy donors. TCRdb keeps only in-frame clones here, not all; method: immunoSEQ multiplex PCR. The sample data list some 200,000 clones. The sample was PBMCs. The receptors were gathered from a woman between 18 and 29 years old in good health and CMV-seropositive. Each CDR3 is given with its conserved first and last residue. A D gene is named only where the DNA matches it firmly.

TRBV14	17	-	TRBJ2-5	TGTGCCAGCAGCCAGCGGAGGGGCCTATCCATCCAAGAGACCCAGTACTTC	CASSQRRGLSIQETQYF
TRBV18	14	TRBD1	TRBJ2-7	TGTGCCAGCTCGACCGGGACAGAGACCTACGAGCAGTACTTC	CASSTGTETYEQYF
TRBV6-4	15	-	TRBJ2-3	TGTGCCAGCAGTACCATGGGGGGAGCGACAGATACGCAGTATTTT	CASSTMGGATDTQYF
TRBV7-6	17	TRBD2	TRBJ2-5	TGTGCCAGCAGCTTAGCGCTGTCTAGCGGGACGAAAGAGACCCAGTACTTC	CASSLALSSGTKETQYF
TRBV4-3	18	TRBD2	TRBJ2-5	TGCGCCAGCAGCCAAGAAGGGGGACTAGCGGGGTTTCAAGAGACCCAGTACTTC	CASSQEGGLAGFQETQYF
TRBV6-6	12	-	TRBJ2-1	TGTGCCAGCGGGCAGAATTACAATGAGCAGTTCTTC	CASGQNYNEQFF
TRBV2	11	-	TRBJ2-7	TGTGCCAGCAGTTACTCCTACGAGCAGTACTTC	CASSYSYEQYF
TRBV15	15	TRBD1	TRBJ1-2	TGTGCTACCAAATTGACGGGGACAGGAAGCTATGGCTACACCTTC	CATKLTGTGSYGYTF
TRBV9	12	-	TRBJ2-1	TGTGCCAGCAGCGTAGGGGGAGCTGAGCAGTTCTTC	CASSVGGAEQFF
TRBV5-1	15	-	TRBJ2-5	TGCGCCAGCATCACTACTGGGGCAGATCAAGAGACCCAGTACTTC	CASITTGADQETQYF
TRBV25-1	12	TRBD1	TRBJ1-1	TGTGCCAGCGCCCGGGACAGCACTGAAGCTTTCTTT	CASARDSTEAFF
TRBV19	12	TRBD1	TRBJ1-2	TGTGCCAGTAGTGAAAACCACCGGGACAGGCGCTTC	CASSENHRDRRF
TRBV19	14	TRBD1	TRBJ2-7	TGTGCCAGTAGTGCCGGGACAGGGCTGCGCGAGCAGTACTTC	CASSAGTGLREQYF